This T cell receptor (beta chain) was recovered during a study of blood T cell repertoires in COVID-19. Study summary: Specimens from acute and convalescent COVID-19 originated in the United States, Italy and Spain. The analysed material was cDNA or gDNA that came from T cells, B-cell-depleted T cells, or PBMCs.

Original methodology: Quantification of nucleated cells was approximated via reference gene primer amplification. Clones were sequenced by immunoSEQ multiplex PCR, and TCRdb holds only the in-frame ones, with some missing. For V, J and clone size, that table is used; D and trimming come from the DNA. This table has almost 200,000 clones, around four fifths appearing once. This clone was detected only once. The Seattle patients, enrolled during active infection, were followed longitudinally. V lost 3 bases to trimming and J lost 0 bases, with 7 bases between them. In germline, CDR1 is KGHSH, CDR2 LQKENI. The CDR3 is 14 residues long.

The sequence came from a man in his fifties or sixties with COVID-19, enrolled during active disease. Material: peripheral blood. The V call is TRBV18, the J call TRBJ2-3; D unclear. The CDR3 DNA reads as TGTGCCAGCTCACCTTCCCGGAGCACAGATACGCAGTATTTT. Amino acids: CASSPSRSTDTQYF.